The sequence of this T cell receptor (beta chain) was determined in a study of blood T cell repertoires in COVID-19. Turning to the study itself: The cDNA or gDNA used as material had been derived from T cells, B-cell-depleted T cells, or PBMCs.

Participant age was about 18 to 100 years, and participants resided in fewer than 25 US areas. Cohort 3 recovery required two negative PCRs, clearance, or symptom resolution. The table came from immunoSEQ multiplex PCR; TCRdb's copy has only in-frame clones and leaves some out. The sample carries about 250,000 clones, 84% recorded once. The source is a man in his forties or fifties who had recovered from COVID-19. The sample was PBMCs or T cells enriched from blood (not recorded which).

CDR3 sequence: CASSPTGNPRGSSRQPQHF. For the CDR3, the DNA is TGTGCCAGCAGTCCGACAGGGAATCCGCGAGGTTCTAGTCGTCAGCCCCAGCATTTT. V is TRBV6-6 and J is TRBJ1-5; 7 bases map to TRBD1. The CDR3 covers 19 residues. The ends lost 5 bases at V and 6 bases at J; junction bases unmatched: 22. From germline, CDR1 is MNHNY and CDR2 SVGAGI (reference sequence).